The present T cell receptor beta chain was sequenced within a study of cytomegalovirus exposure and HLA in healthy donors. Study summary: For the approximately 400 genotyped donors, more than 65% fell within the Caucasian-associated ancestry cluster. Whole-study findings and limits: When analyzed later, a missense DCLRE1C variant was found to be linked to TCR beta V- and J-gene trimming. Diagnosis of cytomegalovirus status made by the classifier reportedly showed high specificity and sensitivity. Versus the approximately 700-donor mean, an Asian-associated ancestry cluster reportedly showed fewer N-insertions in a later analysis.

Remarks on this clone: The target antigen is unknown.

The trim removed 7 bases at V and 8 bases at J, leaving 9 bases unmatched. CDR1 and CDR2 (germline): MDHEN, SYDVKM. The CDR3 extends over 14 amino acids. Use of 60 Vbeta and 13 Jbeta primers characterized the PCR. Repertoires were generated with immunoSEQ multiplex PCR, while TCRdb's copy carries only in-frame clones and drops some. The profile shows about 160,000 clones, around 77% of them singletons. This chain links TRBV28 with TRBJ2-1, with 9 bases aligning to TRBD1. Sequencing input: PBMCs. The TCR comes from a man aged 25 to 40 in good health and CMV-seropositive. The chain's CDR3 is CASKAQGAYDEQFF. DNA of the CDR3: TGTGCCAGCAAAGCACAGGGGGCGTACGATGAGCAGTTCTTC.